One and the same sample provided the 25 T cell receptor beta chains below, sequenced in a study of post-analysis software for immune sequencing data. Findings and caveats of the study: Five or six TRBV segments were significantly more frequent in patients than in controls. TRBV5-6, TRBV5-1 and TRBV20-1 were among these segments.

Incorporated into the TCR beta cDNA libraries were unique molecular identifiers, which served to reduce PCR and sequencing biases. TCRdb reanalysed the PCR reads using MiXCR and keeps one entry per CDR3 protein. This sample has hundreds of thousands of distinct CDR3 sequences, with over 35% found just once. Their antigens remain unidentified. The sample comprised blood. All receptors come from a girl aged 5-17 years with multiple sclerosis.

The chain joins TRBV20-1 to TRBJ2-1; 10 bases are a match to TRBD2. This CDR3 spans 15 amino acids. Germline lookup yields CDR1 DFQATT and CDR2 SNEGSKA (reference sequence). Germline trimming cut 3 bases from V and 8 bases from J; bases unmatched to any gene: 10. Here the CDR3 DNA reads TGCAGTGCTAGTGGCCCTAGCGGGAGTTTCGATGAGCAGTTCTTC. The encoded protein is CSASGPSGSFDEQFF.

The table lists this clonotype with a count of one. The chain joins TRBV9 to TRBJ2-4; D may be TRBD1 or TRBD2 (6 bases each). The J call may be wrong; the DNA end is better matched by TRBJ2-7. CDR1 is SGDLS and CDR2 is YYNGEE in the germline V gene. This CDR3 comprises 15 residues. This chain's CDR3 is CASSVGGLGGNEQYF. As DNA, the CDR3 is TGTGCCAGCAGCGTTGGGGGGCTAGGGGGAAACGAGCAGTACTTC.

The table lists this clonotype with a few counts. The chain couples TRBV20-1 to TRBJ2-7, with 10 bases aligning to TRBD2. The CDR3 length is 16 residues. Germline CDR1 DFQATT, CDR2 SNEGSKA (reference sequence). V was clipped by 6 bases and J by 6 bases; unmatched bases: 17. The CDR3 region is CSAPPTLAGDSPEQYF. In nucleotides, the CDR3 is TGCAGTGCCCCTCCAACTCTAGCGGGAGATTCCCCCGAGCAGTACTTC.

This chain joins TRBV7-8 and TRBJ1-5, with D unclear. Germline CDR1 reads SGHVS; CDR2 reads FQNEAQ. The CDR3 length is 13 residues. Deletions cut 2 bases from V and 7 bases from J, with 9 bases between. CDR3 sequence reads: CASSLWSGQPQHF. DNA for the CDR3: TGTGCCAGCAGCTTATGGTCAGGACAGCCCCAGCATTTT.

The gene calls are TRBV7-3 and TRBJ2-2; 9 nucleotides agree with TRBD2. V was clipped by 3 bases and J by 6 bases; unmatched bases: 2. This CDR3 spans 14 amino acids. In germline, CDR1 is SGHTA, CDR2 FQGTGA. CDR3 nucleotide sequence: TGTGCCAGCAGCTTTGGGACTAGCCCCGGGGAGCTGTTTTTT. Its translation is CASSFGTSPGELFF.

The V gene is TRBV5-1, the J gene TRBJ2-7; D is ambiguous. Trimming removed 0 bases at V and 0 bases at J, with 7 bases between. The CDR3 has 14 residues. CDR1 is SGHRS and CDR2 is YFSETQ in the germline V gene. CDR3 region: CASSLGWSSYEQYF. The CDR3 DNA reads TGCGCCAGCAGCTTGGGGTGGAGCTCCTACGAGCAGTACTTC. The variable domain in full, completed from reference TRBV5-1 and TRBJ2-7, reads KAGVTQTPRYLIKTRGQQVTLSCSPISGHRSVSWYQQTPGQGLQFLFEYFSETQRNKGNFPGRFSGRQFSNSRSEMNVSTLELGDSALYLCASSLGWSSYEQYFGPGTRLTVT.

The CDR3 nucleotides are TGTGCCAGCAGCCAAGAAACTAACCTTGAGCTAGCGGGGTACAATGAGCAGTTCTTC. Residues: CASSQETNLELAGYNEQFF. This chain uses TRBV4-2 with TRBJ2-1; 9 nucleotides agree with TRBD2. Per the germline V gene, CDR1 is LGHNA and CDR2 is YNFKEQ. Trimming at V came to 0 bases and at J to 4 bases, leaving 13 bases not matched to a gene. The CDR3 contains 19 residues.

This clonotype was seen a few times. The genes are TRBV5-1 and TRBJ1-6; D uncertain. Trimming took off 5 bases at V and 5 bases at J, with 17 bases between the two ends. The germline gives CDR1 SGHRS, CDR2 YFSETQ. The CDR3 loop spans 16 amino acids. The CDR3 reads CASSHEGRQDNSPLHF. CDR3 DNA sequence: TGCGCCAGCAGTCACGAGGGTCGGCAGGATAATTCACCCCTCCACTTT.

The chain couples TRBV24-1 to TRBJ2-5, with D unresolved. The CDR3 runs 11 residues. Trimming took 3 bases from V and 11 from J, leaving 9 bases between them. The V gene's germline CDR1 is KGHDR and CDR2 SFDVKD. Here the CDR3 DNA reads TGTGCCACCAGTGATCGAAAATATCAGTACTTC. Translated, it gives CATSDRKYQYF.

The V and J genes are TRBV20-1 and TRBJ2-3, with TRBD2 matching 8 bases. The CDR3 sequence is 14 residues long. Germline assignment: CDR1 DFQATT and CDR2 SNEGSKA (reference sequence). Trimming took 3 bases from V and 4 from J; bases not matched to a gene: 6. Written as DNA, the CDR3 is TGCAGTGCTAGGAGAGCGGGAGAGTCAGATACGCAGTATTTT. This encodes CSARRAGESDTQYF.

The chain carries TRBV20-1 and TRBJ2-1, with a possible D match to TRBD1 (5 bases). The CDR3 spans 14 residues. V was shortened by 6 bases and J by 10 bases, with 22 bases between the two germline ends. The V gene's germline CDR1 is DFQATT and CDR2 SNEGSKA (reference sequence). The chain's CDR3 is CSAPQGPSFGEQFF. CDR3 nucleotide sequence: TGCAGTGCACCCCAGGGTCCATCCTTCGGGGAGCAGTTCTTC.

The gene calls are TRBV20-1 and TRBJ1-2; TRBD1 matches at 7 bases. Germline loops: CDR1 DFQATT, CDR2 SNEGSKA (reference sequence). The CDR3 totals 11 residues. For the CDR3, the DNA is TGCAGCGGGGACAGTTCCCCCCTCTACACCTTC. This encodes CSGDSSPLYTF.

This clonotype was seen once. The genes are TRBV7-2 and TRBJ2-5; D possibly corresponds to TRBD2 (5 bases). CDR3 length equals 11 residues. CDR1 is SGHTA, CDR2 FQGNSA, per germline. V was clipped by 5 bases and J by 7 bases, with 8 bases between them. The CDR3 DNA reads as TGTGCCAGCAGCAGCGGCGCGACCCAGTACTTC. Its protein is CASSSGATQYF.

The chain links TRBV7-3 to TRBJ1-2; D remains ambiguous. Trimming pared 4 bases from V and 8 bases from J, leaving 14 bases between. The CDR3 contains 13 residues. The germline V gene encodes CDR1 SGHTA and CDR2 FQGTGA. CDR3 residues: CASSYSAGNGYTF. The CDR3 region has the DNA TGTGCCAGCAGCTACTCCGCCGGGAACGGCTACACCTTC.

This chain connects TRBV6-5 to TRBJ2-4; 9 nucleotides match TRBD1. V was pared by 6 bases and J by 0 bases, with 9 bases of the junction left unmatched. Germline-derived CDR1 and CDR2 are MNHEY and SVGAGI. This CDR3 is 17 amino acids long. DNA for the CDR3: TGTGCCAGCAGGCCACAGGGGACAGGGAGAGCCAAAAACATTCAGTACTTC. Protein product: CASRPQGTGRAKNIQYF.

The rearrangement uses TRBV7-9 and TRBJ2-1; 14 bases match TRBD2. This CDR3 region has 17 residues. Germline V lookup: CDR1 SEHNR, CDR2 FQNEAQ (reference sequence). Unmatched junction bases numbered 12, after V lost 6 bases and J lost 8 bases. The CDR3 DNA reads TGTGCCAGCAGACAAGGACTAGCGGGAGGCCGCCGTCATGAGCAGTTCTTC. Protein sequence: CASRQGLAGGRRHEQFF. The full variable domain, in which reference TRBV7-9 and TRBJ2-1 provide the parts outside the CDR3, is DTGVSQNPRHKITKRGQNVTFRCDPISEHNRLYWYRQTLGQGPEFLTYFQNEAQLEKSRLLSDRFSAERPKGSFSTLEIQRTEQGDSAMYLCASRQGLAGGRRHEQFFGPGTRLTVL.

The rearrangement joins TRBV5-6 to TRBJ1-2, with 9 bases that match TRBD1. Germline V gives CDR1 SGHDT, CDR2 YYEEEE. CDR3 length: 15 amino acids. The V gene end was trimmed by 1 base and the J gene end by 5 bases; junction bases not matched to a gene: 6. The CDR3 loop reads CASSLYGTGNYGYTF. In DNA form, the CDR3 reads TGTGCCAGCAGCTTGTACGGGACAGGGAATTATGGCTACACCTTC.

V usage is TRBV20-1 and J usage is TRBJ1-4; 7 positions match TRBD1. This CDR3 comprises 13 residues. The ends lost 6 bases at V and 8 bases at J; junction bases unmatched: 9. In germline, CDR1 is DFQATT, CDR2 SNEGSKA (reference sequence). Here the CDR3 DNA reads TGCAGTGCGGTTGGACAGGTCAGGGAAAAACTGTTTTTT. Amino acid sequence: CSAVGQVREKLFF.

The V gene is TRBV28, the J gene TRBJ1-2, with 8 bases fitting TRBD1. The CDR3 extends over 14 amino acids. V was pared by 8 bases and J by 5 bases, with 10 bases of the junction left unmatched. Germline CDR1 and CDR2: MDHEN and SYDVKM. CDR3 coding DNA: TGTGCCAGCCTCGGACAGGGAGAGGGATATGGCTACACCTTC. It is translated as CASLGQGEGYGYTF.

Regarding this clonotype: One end of the junction does not line up with germline, which may come from a read error. The V and J genes are TRBV5-1 and TRBJ2-7; the match to TRBD1 covers 7 bases. The germline V gene encodes CDR1 SGHRS and CDR2 YFSETQ. The CDR3 covers 12 residues. The DNA for the CDR3 is TGCGCCAGCAGCTTGGCCGGGACAGTGTGGTTCTTC. Its protein is CASSLAGTVWFF.

The CDR3 here is CSARDRGTGGNSPLHF. The CDR3 DNA sequence: TGCAGTGCTAGGGATCGCGGGACAGGGGGTAATTCACCCCTCCACTTT. The chain uses TRBV20-1 and TRBJ1-6; 11 bases agree with TRBD1. V trimming: 3 bases; J trimming: 6 bases; junction bases outside the gene matches: 7. Germline CDR1 is DFQATT and CDR2 is SNEGSKA (reference sequence). The CDR3 is 16 residues long.

This clonotype was seen just once. The rearrangement uses TRBV7-3 and TRBJ2-3, with a possible D match to TRBD2 (6 bases). V lost 3 bases and J 4 bases, leaving 11 bases between the germline ends. Germline CDR1 and CDR2: SGHTA and FQGTGA. The CDR3 runs to 14 residues. As DNA, the CDR3 is TGTGCCAGCAGCTTGTCGGGGGAGGCAGATACGCAGTATTTT. Amino acids: CASSLSGEADTQYF.

V is TRBV15 and J is TRBJ2-5, with 8 bases fitting TRBD2. The CDR3 consists of 15 residues. Per germline, CDR1 LNHNV and CDR2 YYDKDF (reference sequence). Trimming took 1 base from V and 3 from J; bases not matched to a gene: 4. The CDR3 nucleotides are TGTGCCACCAGCAGAGTGGCGGGAGGAAAAGAGACCCAGTACTTC. It yields the protein CATSRVAGGKETQYF.

As regards this clonotype: One junction end does not reproduce the germline sequence, and a read error may be involved. The CDR3: CAGSLVLPGGGHNEQFF. CDR3 nucleotide sequence: TGTGCCGGCAGCTTAGTGCTTCCAGGGGGCGGGCACAATGAGCAGTTCTTC. This sequence joins TRBV7-2 and TRBJ2-1, with 8 bases that match TRBD1. This CDR3 spans 17 amino acids. Germline lookup yields CDR1 SGHTA and CDR2 FQGNSA.

The J gene is TRBJ2-7, the V gene TRBV12-3 or TRBV12-4; D is perhaps TRBD1 or TRBD2 (5 bases each). CDR3 size: 13 residues. Deletions cut 6 bases from V and 8 bases from J, with 17 bases between. CDR3 in DNA: TGTGCCAGCAGCCCGGGGACCCAGATGCAGCAGTACTTC. This translates into CASSPGTQMQQYF.